Reported below is one T cell receptor beta chain. The antigen is unknown. These data originate in a study of identifying expanded T cells in peripheral blood. Study results and limitations: Roughly two-week clone count variance significantly increased as total template count grew.

V gave up 6 bases and J gave up 3 bases; unmatched junction bases: 7. Germline V gene sequence: CDR1 MNHNY, CDR2 SVGAGI (reference sequence). CDR3 size: 15 residues. Data came from immunoSEQ multiplex PCR; TCRdb stores just in-frame clones and leaves some out. Among more than 50,000 clones listed, about 80% were seen once. Healthy donors had no documented immune events, such as infections, while sampled. V gene TRBV6-6 combines with J gene TRBJ1-2; 10 bases agree with TRBD1. The specimen was blood. This clonotype was obtained from a person aged 18-70 years in good health. CDR3 DNA sequence: TGTGCCAGCAGCAATCCCGGGACAGGGGACTATGGCTACACCTTC. It yields the protein CASSNPGTGDYGYTF.